These T cell receptor beta chains were read from a single sample in a study of cytomegalovirus exposure and HLA in healthy donors. Sequenced by immunoSEQ multiplex PCR; TCRdb stores in-frame clones only, minus some. The sample records 45,000 to 65,000 clones, roughly 80% being singletons. Sequenced sample: PBMCs. The receptors originated from a woman aged 40 to 50 in good health and CMV-seropositive. CDR3s include the opening cysteine and the closing phenylalanine or tryptophan. A D gene is named only where the DNA matches it firmly. Size values are once, few and many counts, or a class for expanded clones, and some rows have none.

DNA	CDR3	J	D	size	V
TGCGCCAGCAGCCTCTCCGGGACAGGGGCCTACGAGCAGTACTTC	CASSLSGTGAYEQYF	TRBJ2-7	TRBD1	.	TRBV4-1
TGTGCCAGCAGCGGACAAACTAACTATGGCTACACCTTC	CASSGQTNYGYTF	TRBJ1-2	.	.	TRBV7-2
TGTGCCAGCAGTTGGTCGGGGGTCGGTCGTAATTCACCCCTCCACTTT	CASSWSGVGRNSPLHF	TRBJ1-6	.	.	TRBV6-5
TGTGCCAGCAGCCTCCTACAGGGTTCTACCTACGAGCAGTACTTC	CASSLLQGSTYEQYF	TRBJ2-7	.	.	TRBV5-8
TGTGCCAGCAGCTTAGGGGACAACACGAACACCGGGGAGCTGTTTTTT	CASSLGDNTNTGELFF	TRBJ2-2	.	.	TRBV5-6
TGTGCCAGCAGCTTCACAGGGCCCCTCTATGGCTACACCTTC	CASSFTGPLYGYTF	TRBJ1-2	.	.	TRBV7-2
TGTGCCAGCAGGGAAACAGGTGACGATGGCTACACCTTC	CASRETGDDGYTF	TRBJ1-2	.	.	TRBV2
TGTGCCATCAGTGAGTCTTTCGGACAGGGTAGCTCACCCCTCCACTTT	CAISESFGQGSSPLHF	TRBJ1-6	TRBD1	.	TRBV10-3
TGTGCCAGCAGTGACCGCCCCGGGGGAATATATGGCTACACCTTC	CASSDRPGGIYGYTF	TRBJ1-2	.	.	TRBV6-4
TGCGCCAGCAGCCCACGCTCCACAGGGTGGTTTTACGAGCAGTACTTC	CASSPRSTGWFYEQYF	TRBJ2-7	.	.	TRBV5-1
TGTGCCATCAGTGTGGGGGACAGTGGCTACACCTTC	CAISVGDSGYTF	TRBJ1-2	TRBD1	.	TRBV10-3
TGCGCCAGCAGCTTGAGTGGACAGGGGTACAATGAGCAGTTCTTC	CASSLSGQGYNEQFF	TRBJ2-1	TRBD1	.	TRBV5-1
TGTGCCAGCAGCTCAACAGGGGATAGCAATCAGCCCCAGCATTTT	CASSSTGDSNQPQHF	TRBJ1-5	TRBD1	few	TRBV7-2
TGTGCCAGCAGCTTTGGCGGGGGCGGGAGACACACTGAAGCTTTCTTT	CASSFGGGGRHTEAFF	TRBJ1-1	.	.	TRBV7-9
TGCGCCAGCACCCATGCTAGCGGGGGGGCCGGTGAGCAGTTCTTC	CASTHASGGAGEQFF	TRBJ2-1	TRBD2	few	TRBV4-1
TGTGCCACCAGCACAAGGGGGGGTAGGGAGACCCAGTACTTC	CATSTRGGRETQYF	TRBJ2-5	.	.	TRBV15
TGTGCCAGCCGAGAGTCCCGGCCTAGCGGGGCCCAAGGGACCCAGTACTTC	CASRESRPSGAQGTQYF	TRBJ2-5	TRBD2	.	TRBV2
TGTGCCAGCAGCCGGACAGGGGAGGACTATGGCTACACCTTC	CASSRTGEDYGYTF	TRBJ1-2	TRBD1	few	TRBV6-1